A selection of T cell receptor beta chains follows, all from one sample in a study of blood T cell repertoires in COVID-19. Repertoires were generated with immunoSEQ multiplex PCR, while TCRdb's copy carries only in-frame clones and drops some. The profile covers about 220,000 clones, with approximately 85% appearing a single time and approximately 2.4% taken by the ten largest. The sequencing input was peripheral blood. The receptor source for this set is a woman aged 70-85 years with COVID-19, enrolled during active disease. Each CDR3 is given with its conserved first and last residue. D genes are given only for firm matches. Rows may omit the clone size; those that give it use once, few, many or a size class.

D: TRBD2; V: TRBV10-3; J: TRBJ2-3; size: .; DNA: TGTGCCATCAGGTCGACTAGCGGGAGAGGGTATACGCAGTATTTT; CDR3: CAIRSTSGRGYTQYF
D: .; V: TRBV10-3; J: TRBJ1-1; size: .; DNA: TGTGCCATCAGTGCTTATCAGGGCCTGAACACTGAAGCTTTCTTT; CDR3: CAISAYQGLNTEAFF
D: .; V: TRBV11-3; J: TRBJ1-1; size: .; DNA: TGTGCCAGCAGCAGAGACAGTTCCGAAGCTTTCTTT; CDR3: CASSRDSSEAFF
D: .; V: TRBV6-4; J: TRBJ1-2; size: .; DNA: TGTGCCAGCAGTGACTCGAGTCCGGGTCGTGCCTATGGCTACACCTTC; CDR3: CASSDSSPGRAYGYTF
D: TRBD2; V: TRBV14; J: TRBJ2-7; size: .; DNA: TGTGCCAGCAGCCAAGGGGCTTTAGCGGGGGGGCCGTACGAGCAGTACTTC; CDR3: CASSQGALAGGPYEQYF
D: TRBD2; V: TRBV18; J: TRBJ2-7; size: .; DNA: TGTGCCAGCTCAGCCGAGCGGGGGGGAAGGTACGAGCAGTACTTC; CDR3: CASSAERGGRYEQYF
D: TRBD2; V: TRBV7-2; J: TRBJ2-6; size: .; DNA: TGTGCCAGCAGCTGGGAGGGAAGCTCTGGGGCCAACGTCCTGACTTTC; CDR3: CASSWEGSSGANVLTF
D: .; V: TRBV5-1; J: TRBJ1-2; size: .; DNA: TGCGCCAGCAGTGGCAGAAATTTCTATGGCTACACCTTC; CDR3: CASSGRNFYGYTF
D: .; V: TRBV10-3; J: TRBJ1-2; size: .; DNA: TGTGCCATCAGTGAGTCGGGGACCCGGGAGGGTGGCTATGGCTACACCTTC; CDR3: CAISESGTREGGYGYTF
D: .; V: TRBV21-1; J: TRBJ1-2; size: .; DNA: TGTGCCAGCAGCAAAGCGCTTTGGGACAGGGGGGACTATGGCTACACCTTC; CDR3: CASSKALWDRGDYGYTF
D: .; V: TRBV18; J: TRBJ1-1; size: .; DNA: TGTGCCAGCTCACCCAGGACAGACAACACTGAAGCTTTCTTT; CDR3: CASSPRTDNTEAFF
D: TRBD1; V: TRBV5-8; J: TRBJ1-2; size: .; DNA: TGTGCCAGCAGCTTGGGGACAGGGGGAGTCGGCTACACCTTC; CDR3: CASSLGTGGVGYTF
D: .; V: TRBV13; J: TRBJ1-3; size: few; DNA: TGTGCCAGCAGCTTAATGGCCGGGGACTTCTCTGGAAACACCATATATTTT; CDR3: CASSLMAGDFSGNTIYF
D: TRBD2; V: TRBV6-5; J: TRBJ2-7; size: .; DNA: TGTGCCAGCAGGTCTAGCGGGGGGGCCCACGAGCAGTACTTC; CDR3: CASRSSGGAHEQYF
D: TRBD1; V: TRBV27; J: TRBJ1-4; size: .; DNA: TGTGCCAGCAGCCCAACGGGACAGGGTTATGAAAAACTGTTTTTT; CDR3: CASSPTGQGYEKLFF
D: .; V: TRBV6-2/TRBV6-3; J: TRBJ2-2; size: once; DNA: TGTGCCAGCAGTTACGGACAGATTAACACCGGGGAGCTGTTTTTT; CDR3: CASSYGQINTGELFF
D: .; V: TRBV7-8; J: TRBJ1-1; size: .; DNA: TGTGCCAGCAGCTTAGAACAGGGAAGGAGGAACACTGAAGCTTTCTTT; CDR3: CASSLEQGRRNTEAFF
D: TRBD1; V: TRBV2; J: TRBJ2-7; size: .; DNA: TGTGCCAGCTGCCGGGACAGCTCCTACGAGCAGTACTTC; CDR3: CASCRDSSYEQYF
D: TRBD1; V: TRBV5-5; J: TRBJ2-5; size: .; DNA: TGTGCCAGCAGCACCCCTACAGGGGAAGAGACCCAGTACTTC; CDR3: CASSTPTGEETQYF
D: TRBD1; V: TRBV4-3; J: TRBJ1-4; size: .; DNA: TGCGCCAGCAGCCAATGGACAGGGGGAGGTGAAAAACTGTTTTTT; CDR3: CASSQWTGGGEKLFF
D: .; V: TRBV7-2; J: TRBJ2-3; size: .; DNA: TGTGCCAGCAGCGTCTACAGGGGGGGTACAGATACGCAGTATTTT; CDR3: CASSVYRGGTDTQYF
D: .; V: TRBV5-1; J: TRBJ2-2; size: .; DNA: TGCGCCAGCAGCTTGAAACAGGACACCGGGGAGCTGTTTTTT; CDR3: CASSLKQDTGELFF
D: .; V: TRBV19; J: TRBJ1-1; size: .; DNA: TGTGCCAGTAATCCGGGACAGAACACTGAAGCTTTCTTT; CDR3: CASNPGQNTEAFF
D: .; V: TRBV7-2; J: TRBJ2-1; size: .; DNA: TGTGCCAGCAGCTTACGACGTACAGGGTACGAGCAGTTCTTC; CDR3: CASSLRRTGYEQFF